The entry below describes one TCR beta chain. The antigen is not known. The data are from a study of STAT5B mutations in CD4+ large granular lymphocyte leukemia. Regarding the study as a whole: 8/27 top patient clones versus 2/35 control clones were TRBV06-family.

Sequencing was performed with immunoSEQ multiplex PCR; in TCRdb, only in-frame clones are kept and a portion is missing. The sample includes roughly 34,000 clones, more than 65% seen only once; the top ten take roughly 6.9%. Per the germline V gene, CDR1 is SGHDT and CDR2 is YYEEEE. The CDR3 sequence is 16 residues long. V lost 1 base to trimming and J lost 0 bases, with 11 bases between them. This receptor was obtained from a human donor in good health. The genes are TRBV5-6 and TRBJ1-3, with D uncertain. Sequencing was carried out using CD4+ T cells from blood buffy coats. CDR3 nucleotide sequence: TGTGCCAGCAGCTTGTATGGCACTCGCTCTGGAAACACCATATATTTT. This gives the protein CASSLYGTRSGNTIYF.